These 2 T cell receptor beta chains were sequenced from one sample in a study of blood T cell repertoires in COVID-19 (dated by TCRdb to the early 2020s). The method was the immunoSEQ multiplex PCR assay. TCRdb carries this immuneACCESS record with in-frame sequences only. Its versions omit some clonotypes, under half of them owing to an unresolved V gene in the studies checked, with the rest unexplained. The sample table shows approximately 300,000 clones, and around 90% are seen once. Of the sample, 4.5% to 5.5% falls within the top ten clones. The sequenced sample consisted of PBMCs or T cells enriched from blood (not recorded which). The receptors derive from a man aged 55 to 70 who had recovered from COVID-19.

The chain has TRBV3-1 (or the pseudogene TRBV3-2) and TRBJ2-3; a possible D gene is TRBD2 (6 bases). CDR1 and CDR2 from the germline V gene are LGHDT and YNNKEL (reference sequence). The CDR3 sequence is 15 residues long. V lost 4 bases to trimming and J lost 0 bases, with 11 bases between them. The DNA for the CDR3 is TGTGCCAGCAGCCTACTAAGCGGGAGCACAGATACGCAGTATTTT. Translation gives CASSLLSGSTDTQYF.

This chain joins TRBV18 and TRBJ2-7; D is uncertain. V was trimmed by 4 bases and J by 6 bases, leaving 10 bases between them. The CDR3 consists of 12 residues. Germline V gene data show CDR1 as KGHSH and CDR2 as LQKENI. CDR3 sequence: CASSLPSGEQYF. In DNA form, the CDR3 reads TGTGCCAGCTCACTTCCGTCCGGCGAGCAGTACTTC. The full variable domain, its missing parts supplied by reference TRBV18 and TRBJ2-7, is NAGVMQNPRHLVRRRGQEARLRCSPMKGHSHVYWYRQLPEEGLKFMVYLQKENIIDESGMPKERFSAEFPKEGPSILRIQQVVRGDSAAYFCASSLPSGEQYFGPGTRLTVT.